This is a list of T cell receptor beta chains from one sample in a study of OX40 agonist ivuxolimab in advanced cancers. Sequencing was performed with immunoSEQ multiplex PCR; in TCRdb, only in-frame clones are kept and a portion is missing. This sample has some 58,000 clones; around 81% occur once, and the top ten carry approximately 4%. The source material was CD4+ or CD8+ T cells sorted from blood, sampled in a trial of the OX40 agonist ivuxolimab. All receptors come from an adult with an advanced solid tumor such as melanoma, head and neck, liver or kidney cancer. Each CDR3 is given with its conserved first and last residue. D genes are given only for firm matches. The size field is filled for only some rows; it gives once, few, many or a size class.

J: TRBJ1-1
size: .
V: TRBV7-9
D: .
length: 12
CDR3: CASSPDILEAFF
DNA: TGTGCCAGCAGCCCGGACATACTTGAAGCTTTCTTT

J: TRBJ2-1
size: .
V: TRBV5-4
D: .
length: 12
CDR3: CASSLDNYEQFF
DNA: TGTGCCAGCAGCTTGGACAACTATGAGCAGTTCTTC

J: TRBJ1-2
size: .
V: TRBV7-2
D: .
length: 14
CDR3: CASSLGQWLYGYTF
DNA: TGTGCCAGCAGCTTGGGCCAGTGGCTCTATGGCTACACCTTC

J: TRBJ2-7
size: few
V: TRBV6-5
D: TRBD2
length: 14
CDR3: CASSPTSGSFEQYF
DNA: TGTGCCAGCAGCCCTACTAGCGGGAGCTTCGAGCAGTACTTC

J: TRBJ2-5
size: .
V: TRBV23-1
D: .
length: 16
CDR3: CASSQPQILWQETQYF
DNA: TGCGCCAGCAGTCAACCACAGATCCTCTGGCAAGAGACCCAGTACTTC

J: TRBJ2-7
size: .
V: TRBV5-8
D: TRBD2
length: 15
CDR3: CASSWGGSFYYEQYF
DNA: TGTGCCAGCTCTTGGGGCGGGAGTTTCTATTACGAGCAGTACTTC

J: TRBJ2-3
size: .
V: TRBV19
D: .
length: 15
CDR3: CASSSAGSSTDTQYF
DNA: TGTGCCAGTAGCTCCGCGGGATCTAGCACAGATACGCAGTATTTT

J: TRBJ2-2
size: .
V: TRBV5-8
D: .
length: 15
CDR3: CASSLPRIDTGELFF
DNA: TGTGCCAGCAGCCTACCCAGAATAGACACCGGGGAGCTGTTTTTT

J: TRBJ1-3
size: .
V: TRBV11-3
D: .
length: 14
CDR3: CASSRGRTGNTIYF
DNA: TGTGCCAGCAGCCGAGGCCGGACTGGAAACACCATATATTTT

J: TRBJ2-3
size: .
V: TRBV7-2
D: .
length: 17
CDR3: CASSGGGVSPSTDTQYF
DNA: TGTGCCAGCAGCGGGGGTGGGGTCTCACCAAGCACAGATACGCAGTATTTT

J: TRBJ1-6
size: .
V: TRBV27
D: .
length: 13
CDR3: CASSFTRTSPLHF
DNA: TGTGCCAGCAGTTTTACAAGGACCTCACCCCTCCACTTT

J: TRBJ2-3
size: .
V: TRBV9
D: .
length: 11
CDR3: CASSVYDTQYF
DNA: TGTGCCAGCAGCGTATACGATACGCAGTATTTT

J: TRBJ1-5
size: .
V: TRBV4-1
D: .
length: 14
CDR3: CASSSSGDNQPQHF
DNA: TGCGCCAGCAGCTCCTCGGGGGACAATCAGCCCCAGCATTTT

J: TRBJ2-7
size: .
V: TRBV28
D: .
length: 14
CDR3: CASSFGGTTYEQYF
DNA: TGTGCCAGCAGTTTCGGAGGGACCACCTACGAGCAGTACTTC

J: TRBJ2-7
size: .
V: TRBV6-1
D: TRBD2
length: 15
CDR3: CATREGAQASYEQYF
DNA: TGTGCCACCCGGGAGGGAGCGCAAGCCTCCTACGAGCAGTACTTC

J: TRBJ2-3
size: .
V: TRBV4-3
D: .
length: 18
CDR3: CASSQDRDAGEGTDTQYF
DNA: TGCGCCAGCAGCCAAGATCGGGATGCAGGGGAAGGCACAGATACGCAGTATTTT

J: TRBJ2-1
size: .
V: TRBV9
D: TRBD2
length: 14
CDR3: CASSVAGGFNEQFF
DNA: TGTGCCAGCAGCGTAGCGGGAGGGTTCAATGAGCAGTTCTTC

J: TRBJ2-3
size: .
V: TRBV11-1
D: .
length: 14
CDR3: CASSSFVGDDTQYF
DNA: TGTGCCAGCAGCTCTTTTGTAGGGGATGATACGCAGTATTTT

J: TRBJ2-5
size: .
V: TRBV7-9
D: .
length: 12
CDR3: CASSLAEETQYF
DNA: TGTGCCAGCAGCTTAGCCGAGGAGACCCAGTACTTC

J: TRBJ2-7
size: few
V: TRBV28
D: TRBD2
length: 15
CDR3: CASSLWGLGGYEQYF
DNA: TGTGCCAGCAGTTTGTGGGGACTAGGAGGCTACGAGCAGTACTTC